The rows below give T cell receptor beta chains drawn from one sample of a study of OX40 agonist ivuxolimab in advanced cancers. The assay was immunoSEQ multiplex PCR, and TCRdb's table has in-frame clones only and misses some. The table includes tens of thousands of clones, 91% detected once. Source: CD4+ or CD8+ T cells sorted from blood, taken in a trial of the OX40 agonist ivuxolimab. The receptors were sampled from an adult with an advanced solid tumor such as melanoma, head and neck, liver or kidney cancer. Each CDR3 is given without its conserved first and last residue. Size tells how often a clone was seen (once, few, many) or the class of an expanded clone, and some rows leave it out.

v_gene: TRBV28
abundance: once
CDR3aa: ASSLAGSFGSNIQY

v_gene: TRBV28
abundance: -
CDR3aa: ASSFQAGVGETQY

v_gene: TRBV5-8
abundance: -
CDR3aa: ASSLGLSGRGAYNEEQF

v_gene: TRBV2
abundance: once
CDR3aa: ASSGGVGRPNTGELF

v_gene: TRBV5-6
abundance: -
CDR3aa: ASSVPGQGNTGELF

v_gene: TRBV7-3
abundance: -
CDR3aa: ASSPERDREPQH

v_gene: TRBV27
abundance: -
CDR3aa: ASSLEPGQGLYNEQF

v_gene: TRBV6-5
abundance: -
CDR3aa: ASSREGTDGYT

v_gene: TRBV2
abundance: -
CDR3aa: ASSPRTGGNQPQH

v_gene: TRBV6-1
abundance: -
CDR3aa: ASSGLWAGGAETQY

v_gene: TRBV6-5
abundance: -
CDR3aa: ASRETGGSVGYT

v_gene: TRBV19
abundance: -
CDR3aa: ASSIELGPFYEQY

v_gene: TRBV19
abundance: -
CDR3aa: ASSTWTSGRANEQF

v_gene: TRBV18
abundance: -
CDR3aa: ASSPPASSGGNEQF

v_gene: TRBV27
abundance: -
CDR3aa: ASSADRGWQKLF

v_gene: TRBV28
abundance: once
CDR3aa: ASSIIPGQGNEQY

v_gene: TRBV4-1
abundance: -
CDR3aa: ASSQDSEFTDTQY

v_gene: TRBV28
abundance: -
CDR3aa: ASSLQGASKNIQY

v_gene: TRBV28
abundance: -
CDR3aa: AIENTGLAYEQY

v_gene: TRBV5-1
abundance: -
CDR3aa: ASSSAGGPGYEQY

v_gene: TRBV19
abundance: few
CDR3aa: ASSSSDGYRYGYT

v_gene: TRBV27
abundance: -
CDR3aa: ASSPWRGNTGELF

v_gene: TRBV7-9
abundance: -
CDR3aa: ASSLYAGGGISNTGELF

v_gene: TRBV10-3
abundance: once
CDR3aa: AIRESSSGNEQY

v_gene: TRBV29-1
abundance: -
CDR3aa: SVEGRGGRLFTDEQF

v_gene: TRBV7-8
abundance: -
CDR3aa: ASSLARITRVSYGYT

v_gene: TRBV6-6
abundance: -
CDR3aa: ASSKDRSEQY

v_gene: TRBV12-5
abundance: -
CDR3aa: ASGLETSGSELF

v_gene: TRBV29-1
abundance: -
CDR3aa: SVRDSQWEQY

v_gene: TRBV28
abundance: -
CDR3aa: ASLTGRSYGYT

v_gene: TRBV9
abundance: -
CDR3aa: ASSASGSSGEQY

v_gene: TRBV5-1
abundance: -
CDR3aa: ASSYGLAGVYNEQF

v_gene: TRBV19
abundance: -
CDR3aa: ASSPRPGTGMGGNEKLF